This TCR beta chain emerged from a study of T cell responses to AZD1222 COVID-19 vaccine. Study-wide results and caveats: Spike regions recognized by vaccine-associated CD4 TCRs spanned the protein, led by 160-218 and 743-854. Females made up more of the donors, who were largely white British, and clonal diversity may have come out too low. Baseline seropositivity occurred in only a handful of AZD1222 recipients. An increase in Spike-specific TCR breadth and depth was observed after two AZD1222 doses.

TCRdb's table, derived via immunoSEQ multiplex PCR, lists solely in-frame clones and lacks some. The data show roughly 110,000 clones, with 80% to 95% seen just once and 4.5% held by the top ten. The germline V gene has CDR1 LGHNT and CDR2 FRNRAP. The germline V and J ends were trimmed by 10 bases and 6 bases, with 21 bases remaining between them. The CDR3 length is 14 residues. With respect to this clone: Antigen: not known.

This specimen was peripheral blood, taken on day 0 of AZD1222 vaccination. This clonotype was obtained from an adult in good health. The chain combines TRBV12-5 with TRBJ1-2; D not resolved. The CDR3 loop reads CANVDIRVWDGYTF. The DNA for the CDR3 is TGTGCTAATGTGGATATACGGGTATGGGATGGCTACACCTTC.